Shown below are 28 T cell receptor beta chains from a single sample sequenced in a study of metastatic and nonmetastatic thyroid tumors. TCRdb reanalyzed the PCR reads with MiXCR. The sample lists 35,000 to 50,000 clones; about 14% were seen once. Before thyroid surgery, none of the patients had received any treatment. The sample was blood. The receptors were gathered from a female donor with papillary thyroid cancer or a benign thyroid nodule (not recorded which). Some clones in this sample may be carry-over from other donors' samples.

This clone has at least ten counts. The chain has TRBV20-1 and TRBJ1-5; D is perhaps TRBD1 (6 bases). From germline, CDR1 is DFQATT and CDR2 SNEGSKA (reference sequence). The V gene lost 3 bases and the J gene lost 4 bases, with 16 bases spanning the gap. The CDR3 is 15 residues long. CDR3 sequence: CSARSRGLGNQPQHF. CDR3 nucleotides: TGCAGTGCTAGGAGTCGGGGGCTCGGGAATCAGCCCCAGCATTTT.

This clone was counted ten times or more. The rearrangement uses TRBV2 and TRBJ1-5, with TRBD1 matching 7 bases. The CDR3 sequence is 13 residues long. CDR1 and CDR2 from the germline V gene are SNHLY and FYNNEI. After removal of 8 bases from V and 3 bases from J, the junction contained 4 bases not matched to a gene. CDR3 amino acids: CASLGQTNQPQHF. DNA of the CDR3: TGTGCCAGCTTGGGACAGACCAATCAGCCCCAGCATTTT.

This clone was detected ten times or more. One end of the junction varies from germline; a read error may be responsible. The gene calls are TRBV5-1 and TRBJ2-7; the match to TRBD2 covers 7 bases. Germline loops: CDR1 SGHRS, CDR2 YFSETQ. CDR3 size: 14 residues. The CDR3 protein is CASSPGGNSHEQYF. The CDR3 DNA sequence: TGCGCCAGCAGCCCGGGAGGCAACTCCCACGAGCAGTACTTC.

This clone is categorized as medium-sized. This rearrangement joins TRBV6-1 to TRBJ2-3; no definite D call. V lost 2 bases to trimming and J lost 4 bases, with 7 bases between them. CDR3 length: 13 amino acids. CDR1 is MNHNS, CDR2 SASEGT, per germline. The DNA of the CDR3 is TGTGCCAGCAGTGAATATCCTGCAGATACGCAGTATTTT. Protein product: CASSEYPADTQYF.

About this clone: One junction end does not reproduce the germline sequence, and a read error may be involved. The chain couples TRBV4-1 to TRBJ1-1, with D possibly matching TRBD1 (6 bases). Germline-derived CDR1 and CDR2 are MGHRA and YSYEKL. The length of the CDR3 is 15 residues. As DNA, the CDR3 is TGCGCCAGCAGCCAAGGAGGGAATAGGGACACAGAAGCTTTCTTT. It yields the protein CASSQGGNRDTEAFF.

This clone was counted at least ten times. The sample holds other DNA sequences that translate to the same CDR3. V and J are TRBV5-1 and TRBJ2-3; a possible D gene is TRBD1 (5 bases). Germline V CDR1 and CDR2: SGHRS, YFSETQ. The CDR3 has 16 amino acids. V was cut by 0 bases and J by 1 base, with 12 bases left in between. The CDR3 region has the DNA TGCGCCAGCAGCTTGGAAGGCGGCAGGGGCACAGATACGCAGTATTTT. Amino acids: CASSLEGGRGTDTQYF.

This clone was counted many times. The chain joins TRBV2 to TRBJ2-5; 11 bases match TRBD2. CDR1 and CDR2 from the germline V gene are SNHLY and FYNNEI. The length of the CDR3 is 15 residues. After removal of 4 bases from V and 5 bases from J, the junction contained 6 bases not matched to a gene. The CDR3 coding sequence is TGTGCCAGCAGTGTACTAGCGGGAGAGGGTGAGACCCAGTACTTC. It specifies CASSVLAGEGETQYF.

This clone was observed many times. The J gene is TRBJ1-5, the V gene TRBV20-1; D gene ambiguous. V was trimmed by 3 bases and J by 7 bases, leaving 13 bases between them. Looked up from germline, CDR1 is DFQATT and CDR2 is SNEGSKA (reference sequence). The CDR3 has 13 amino acids. The CDR3 sequence is CSARISPGQPQHF. The CDR3 bases are TGCAGTGCTAGGATCAGTCCGGGCCAGCCCCAGCATTTT.

This clone occurred once. This chain joins TRBV4-2 and TRBJ2-2; 9 bases are a match to TRBD2. Germline loops: CDR1 LGHNA, CDR2 YNFKEQ. The CDR3 totals 12 residues. Unmatched junction bases numbered 8, after V lost 11 bases and J lost 10 bases. Written as DNA, the CDR3 is TGTGCCGCGGGGGGGGGAAGTGAGGAGCTGTTTTTT. Its translation is CAAGGGSEELFF.

This clone has just a few counts. Just one base apart from a much larger clone, this may be a read error. Without the conserved terminal phenylalanine or tryptophan, this CDR3 likely stems from a read error. This chain uses TRBV20-1 with TRBJ2-7, with TRBD1 matching over 7 bases. Germline V gives CDR1 DFQATT, CDR2 SNEGSKA (reference sequence). This CDR3 contains 16 residues. V gave up 3 bases and J gave up 2 bases; unmatched junction bases: 13. CDR3 bases: TGCAGTGCTAGGCTCCTACAGGGGCGGGCAGCCTACGAGCAGTACCTC. Translated: CSARLLQGRAAYEQYL.

The chain links TRBV2 to TRBJ2-2; D remains ambiguous. V was pared by 1 base and J by 7 bases, with 4 bases between. This CDR3 region has 12 residues. Germline CDR1 and CDR2: SNHLY and FYNNEI. CDR3 DNA: TGTGCCAGCAGTGAAGGGCGCGGGGAGCTGTTTTTT. It encodes CASSEGRGELFF.

This clone occurred many times. DNA for the CDR3: TGTGCCAGCAGCGGACATACCCTAGCCAAAAACATTCAGTACTTC. Translated, it gives CASSGHTLAKNIQYF. The chain is built from TRBV25-1 and TRBJ2-4, with TRBD1 as a possible D gene (5 bases). The CDR3 contains 15 residues. CDR1 and CDR2 (germline): MGHDK, SYGVNS. V was shortened by 6 bases and J by 0 bases, with 12 bases between the two germline ends. The full variable domain, its missing parts supplied by reference TRBV25-1 and TRBJ2-4, is EADIYQTPRYLVIGTGKKITLECSQTMGHDKMYWYQQDPGMELHLIHYSYGVNSTEKGDLSSESTVSRIRTEHFPLTLESARPSHTSQYLCASSGHTLAKNIQYFGAGTRLSVL.

Only a few counts were recorded for this clone. A much more abundant neighbour one base away suggests this may be a read error. This specimen includes other DNA sequences encoding the same CDR3. The chain recombines TRBV10-3 with TRBJ2-1; D ambiguous. The V and J ends lost 2 bases and 6 bases respectively, with 14 bases between them. CDR1 is ENHRY, CDR2 SYGVKD, per germline. The CDR3 spans 15 residues. The CDR3 sequence: CAISEMSGGANEQFF. Written as DNA, the CDR3 is TGTGCCATCAGTGAGATGAGTGGCGGAGCCAATGAGCAGTTCTTC.

A remark on this clone: The junction departs from germline at one end; a sequencing error may be responsible. Other DNA sequences from this sample encode an identical CDR3 as well. The chain links TRBV12-3 or TRBV12-4 to TRBJ2-2; TRBD2 matches 10 bases. The CDR3 loop spans 17 amino acids. The CDR3 loop reads CASSLGTSGTNTGELFF. The CDR3 nucleotides read TGTGCCAGCAGTTTAGGGACTAGCGGTACTAACACCGGTGAGCTGTTTTTT.

This clone was seen more than once but under ten times. A clone one base away is much larger, so this may be a read error. Other DNA sequences in the sample encode the same CDR3. The chain has TRBV11-2 and TRBJ2-3, with 9 bases identical to TRBD2. From germline, CDR1 is SGHAT and CDR2 FQNNGV. V was clipped by 3 bases and J by 6 bases; unmatched bases: 10. CDR3 length: 16 amino acids. The CDR3 sequence: CASSFRGELAGDTQYF. CDR3 DNA sequence: TGTGCCAGCAGCTTCCGGGGGGAGCTAGCGGGGGATACGCAGTATTTT.

This clone was counted at least ten times. This chain joins TRBV24-1 and TRBJ2-1, with TRBD2 matching 9 bases. This CDR3 contains 16 residues. Germline V gives CDR1 KGHDR, CDR2 SFDVKD. With V trimmed by 1 base and J by 10 bases, 10 bases remained unmatched. CDR3 coding DNA: TGTGCCACCAGTGATTTTAACGCGGGAGGGAGTGAAGAGCAGTTCTTC. Translated: CATSDFNAGGSEEQFF.

There are many counts of this clone. V and J are TRBV11-3 and TRBJ1-6, with unresolved D. From germline, CDR1 is SGHNT and CDR2 YENEEA. The CDR3 is 17 amino acids. V was cut by 2 bases and J by 4 bases, with 15 bases left in between. The CDR3 reads CASSLFSGMPYNSPLHF. The CDR3 bases are TGTGCCAGCAGCTTATTTTCGGGGATGCCTTATAATTCACCCCTCCACTTT.

The rearrangement uses TRBV7-9 and TRBJ1-1; D gene ambiguous. CDR3 length: 14 residues. Germline V gene sequence: CDR1 SEHNR, CDR2 FQNEAQ (reference sequence). The V end was cut by 1 base, the J end by 7 bases, with 13 bases between. As DNA, the CDR3 is TGTGCCAGCAGCTTAGTCAGCCGGTCCCTTGAAGCTTTCTTT. This sequence encodes CASSLVSRSLEAFF.

This clone showed up many times. V and J are TRBV7-2 and TRBJ1-6; D gene uncertain. Trimming removed 4 bases from V and 9 bases from J, with 13 bases in between. From germline, CDR1 is SGHTA and CDR2 FQGNSA. The CDR3 has 14 residues. CDR3 sequence (DNA): TGTGCCAGCAGCTCTTTAACACGTCTTTCACCCCTCCACTTT. Translating it yields CASSSLTRLSPLHF.

This clone was detected many times. V is TRBV10-3 and J is TRBJ2-5, with D uncertain. CDR1 and CDR2 (germline): ENHRY, SYGVKD. This CDR3 is 12 amino acids long. With 10 bases removed from V and 2 bases from J, the gap between germline ends came to 11 bases. The CDR3 reads CATKTDQETQYF. The CDR3 DNA reads as TGTGCCACCAAGACCGATCAAGAGACCCAGTACTTC.

This clone was seen at least ten times. The genes are TRBV28 and TRBJ2-7; tentatively, D is TRBD2 (6 bases). V was trimmed by 6 bases and J by 2 bases, leaving 17 bases between them. The CDR3 has 15 residues. Germline CDR1 reads MDHEN; CDR2 reads SYDVKM. The CDR3 spells CASRGSGAPTYEQYF. As DNA, the CDR3 is TGTGCCAGCAGGGGCTCGGGAGCTCCCACCTACGAGCAGTACTTC.

Remarks on this clone: At one end the junction does not follow the germline gene, possibly because of a read error. The chain employs TRBV15 and TRBJ1-4; the D is unclear. The CDR3 loop spans 13 amino acids. Germline loops: CDR1 LNHNV, CDR2 YYDKDF (reference sequence). CDR3 sequence (DNA): TGTGCCACCAGCTCCCAACTGCGGGAAAAGCTGTTTTTT. This encodes CATSSQLREKLFF.

The gene calls are TRBV20-1 and TRBJ2-7, with 9 bases identical to TRBD2. V trimming: 1 base; J trimming: 3 bases; junction bases outside the gene matches: 7. Per the germline V gene, CDR1 is DFQATT and CDR2 is SNEGSKA (reference sequence). This CDR3 is 15 amino acids long. The CDR3 DNA reads TGCAGTGCTAGAGTCCTCGAGCGGGAGGACTACGAGCAGTACTTC. Translating gives CSARVLEREDYEQYF.

Many counts were recorded for this clone. The chain uses TRBV7-3 and TRBJ1-2; D is perhaps TRBD1 (5 bases). CDR3 length: 14 amino acids. Germline CDR1 SGHTA, CDR2 FQGTGA. Deletions cut 2 bases from V and 6 bases from J, with 13 bases between. In nucleotides, the CDR3 is TGTGCCAGCAGCTTAGTTTCTGGGGGTGATGGCTACACCTTC. Amino acids: CASSLVSGGDGYTF.

This clone was picked up many times. The chain recombines TRBV14 with TRBJ1-5; D may be TRBD1 (5 bases). V shed 0 bases and J shed 7 bases, with 7 bases lying between them. This CDR3 contains 13 residues. CDR1 is SGHDN, CDR2 FVKESK, per germline. The CDR3 loop reads CASSQDRVQPQHF. The CDR3 DNA is TGTGCCAGCAGCCAAGACAGGGTCCAGCCCCAGCATTTT.

In this sample, this clone turned up many times. The chain uses TRBV28 and TRBJ2-3, with D perhaps matching TRBD1 or TRBD2 (5 bases each). Trimming stripped 3 bases from V and 3 bases from J, with 7 bases between. Germline CDR1 reads MDHEN; CDR2 reads SYDVKM. This CDR3 comprises 13 residues. Written as DNA, the CDR3 is TGTGCCAGCAGTTTCGGGGCTACAGATACGCAGTATTTT. It encodes CASSFGATDTQYF.

This clone was counted ten times or more. The rearrangement joins TRBV9 to TRBJ2-1, with 9 positions matching TRBD2. Germline CDR1 and CDR2: SGDLS and YYNGEE. V gave up 0 bases and J gave up 0 bases; unmatched junction bases: 7. This CDR3 is 18 amino acids long. CDR3 sequence reads: CASSVGLAASLSYNEQFF. CDR3 DNA: TGTGCCAGCAGCGTAGGACTAGCGGCATCTCTCTCCTACAATGAGCAGTTCTTC.

This clone was recorded at least ten times. The rearrangement uses TRBV5-1 and TRBJ1-4; 10 bases match TRBD1. V trimming: 1 base; J trimming: 0 bases; junction bases outside the gene matches: 3. The CDR3 has 17 residues. Germline-derived CDR1 and CDR2 are SGHRS and YFSETQ. The CDR3 nucleotides are TGCGCCAGCAGCTTGAATGGACAGGGGGCAACTAATGAAAAACTGTTTTTT. This encodes CASSLNGQGATNEKLFF.